This record looks at one TCR beta chain sequence and its context. Its antigen is still unknown. The CDR3 covers 12 residues. Germline V CDR1 and CDR2: SGDLS, YYNGEE. V lost 7 bases and J 7 bases, leaving 11 bases between the germline ends. PBMCs came from more than 9.5 ml fresh peripheral blood. RNA transcripts yielded amplified TCR beta CDR3 regions. Primed by the HTBI set, a first-round RT-PCR was run on the TCR CDR3. Using its own MiXCR run on the multiplex PCR reads, TCRdb lists one record per CDR3 protein. This sample has some 690,000 distinct CDR3 sequences, with roughly 17% found just once. This sample was included in a study of T cells in Graves' hyperthyroidism and ophthalmopathy. Study results and limitations: Ophthalmopathy onset followed model prediction by a median around 6.9 months.

The specimen sequenced was blood. The J gene is TRBJ2-2, the V gene TRBV9; tentatively, D is TRBD1 (5 bases). The sequence derives from a man aged 50 or older with Graves' hyperthyroidism. The CDR3 loop is CASARVNGELFF. The CDR3 DNA follows: TGTGCCAGCGCCAGGGTGAACGGGGAGCTGTTTTTT.